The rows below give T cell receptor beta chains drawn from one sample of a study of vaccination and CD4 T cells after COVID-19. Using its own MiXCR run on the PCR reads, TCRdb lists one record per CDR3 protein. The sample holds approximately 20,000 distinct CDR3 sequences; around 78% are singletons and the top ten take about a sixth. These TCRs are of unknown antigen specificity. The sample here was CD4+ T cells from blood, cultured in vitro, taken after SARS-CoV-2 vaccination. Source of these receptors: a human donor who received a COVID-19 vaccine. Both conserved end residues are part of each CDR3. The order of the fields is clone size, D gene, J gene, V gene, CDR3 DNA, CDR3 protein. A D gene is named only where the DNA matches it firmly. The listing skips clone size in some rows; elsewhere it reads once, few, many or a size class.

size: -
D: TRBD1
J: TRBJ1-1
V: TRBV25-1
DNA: TGTGCCAGCAGACACACCACAGGGGGGAACACTGAAGCTTTCTTT
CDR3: CASRHTTGGNTEAFF

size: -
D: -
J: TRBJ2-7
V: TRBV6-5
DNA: TGTGCCAGCAGTTACTCGAACGGGGGATACGAGCAGTACTTC
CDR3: CASSYSNGGYEQYF

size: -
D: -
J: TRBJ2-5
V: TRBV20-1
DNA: TGCAGTGCCCACATCCGGGTGGGGCTGCAAGAGACCCAGTACTTC
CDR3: CSAHIRVGLQETQYF

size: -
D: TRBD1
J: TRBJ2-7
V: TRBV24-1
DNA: TGTGCCACCAGTGCCCCAAAGGGGGGACAGGGGATTGGAGAGCAGTACTTC
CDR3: CATSAPKGGQGIGEQYF

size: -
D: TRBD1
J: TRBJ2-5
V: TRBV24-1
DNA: TGTGCCACCAGTGATCCCACAGGGGGCTGGGAGACCCAGTACTTC
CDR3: CATSDPTGGWETQYF

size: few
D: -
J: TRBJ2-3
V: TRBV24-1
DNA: TGTGCCACCAGTGACCGGTATGACAGCCGAACAGATACGCAGTATTTT
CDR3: CATSDRYDSRTDTQYF

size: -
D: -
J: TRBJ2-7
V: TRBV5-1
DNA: TGCGCCAGCAGCCCCGGAGGCGGGGTTCCCAAGACCTACGAGCAGTACTTC
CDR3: CASSPGGGVPKTYEQYF

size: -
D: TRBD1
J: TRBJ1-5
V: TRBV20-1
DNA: TGCAGTGCCATGGACAGGGTGGTATATCAGCCCCAGCATTTT
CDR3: CSAMDRVVYQPQHF

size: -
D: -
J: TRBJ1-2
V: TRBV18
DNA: TGTGCCAGCTCACCCGAGGACCGCTATGGCTACACCTTC
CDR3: CASSPEDRYGYTF

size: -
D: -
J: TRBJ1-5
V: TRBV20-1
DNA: TGCAGTGCCCGGGACGGCAATCAGCCCCAGCATTTT
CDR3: CSARDGNQPQHF

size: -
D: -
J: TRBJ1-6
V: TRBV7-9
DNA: TGTGCCAGCAGCTTTGGGGTTGGACGGAGCTCCTATAATTCACCCCTCCACTTT
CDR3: CASSFGVGRSSYNSPLHF

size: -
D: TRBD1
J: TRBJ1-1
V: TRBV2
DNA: TGTGCCAGCAAAAGGGGGCACCGGCGTGTGAACACTGAAGCTTTCTTT
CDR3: CASKRGHRRVNTEAFF

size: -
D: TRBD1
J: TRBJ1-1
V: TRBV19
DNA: TGTGCCAGTAGTTCGGGACAGGGACGCACTGAAGCTTTCTTT
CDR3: CASSSGQGRTEAFF

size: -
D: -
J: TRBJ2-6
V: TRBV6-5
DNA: TGTGCCAGCAGTTACTCTCTCGTGGGCTCTGGGGCCAACGTCCTGACTTTC
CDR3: CASSYSLVGSGANVLTF

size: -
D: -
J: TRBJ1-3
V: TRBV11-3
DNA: TGTGCCAGCACCTACGGAGGGTTCGGAAACACCATATATTTT
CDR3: CASTYGGFGNTIYF

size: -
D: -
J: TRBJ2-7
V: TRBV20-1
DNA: TGCAGTGCTAGAGATGCTCGGAGGGACACAACTAGCCACGGGCAGTACTTC
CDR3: CSARDARRDTTSHGQYF

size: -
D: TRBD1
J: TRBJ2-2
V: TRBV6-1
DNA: TGTGCCAGCAGGGACAGGGAGTGGACCGGGGAGCTGTTTTTT
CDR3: CASRDREWTGELFF

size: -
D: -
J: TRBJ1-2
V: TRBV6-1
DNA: TGTGCCAGCAAGGAGGACGGGTCGATAGGCTACACCTTC
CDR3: CASKEDGSIGYTF

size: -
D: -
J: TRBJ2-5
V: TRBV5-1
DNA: TGCGCCAGCAGCTTGGGTTACATGGAGACCCAGTACTTC
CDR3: CASSLGYMETQYF

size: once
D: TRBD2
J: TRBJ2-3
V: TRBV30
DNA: TGTGCCTGGAGCCCAGCGGGGGGGGCGCAGTATTTT
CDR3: CAWSPAGGAQYF

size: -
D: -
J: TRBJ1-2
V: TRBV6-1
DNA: TGTGCCAGCACCACAAGCAGGGTTAACTATGGCTACACCTTC
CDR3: CASTTSRVNYGYTF

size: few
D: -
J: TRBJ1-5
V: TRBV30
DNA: TGTGCCTGGAGTAGTGGATTCGGACAGCCCCAGCATTTT
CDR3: CAWSSGFGQPQHF

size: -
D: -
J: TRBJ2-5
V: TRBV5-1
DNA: TGCGCCAGCAGCTTGGAAGAGACCCAGTACTTC
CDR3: CASSLEETQYF

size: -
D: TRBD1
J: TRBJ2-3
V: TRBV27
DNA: TGTGCCAGCAGAAGGACAGGGGATCCCACAGATACGCAGTATTTT
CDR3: CASRRTGDPTDTQYF

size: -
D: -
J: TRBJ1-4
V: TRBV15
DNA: TGTGCCACCAGCAGAGAAAGAGCAACTAATGAAAAACTGTTTTTT
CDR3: CATSRERATNEKLFF

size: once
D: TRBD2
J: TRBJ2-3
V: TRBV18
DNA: TGTGCCAGCTCATCCCGCGGGACTAGCGGGGCCCCAGATACGCAGTATTTT
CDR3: CASSSRGTSGAPDTQYF

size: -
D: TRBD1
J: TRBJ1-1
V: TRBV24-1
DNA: TGTGCCACCAGTGATTCAGGGGGCTTGAACACTGAAGCTTTCTTT
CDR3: CATSDSGGLNTEAFF

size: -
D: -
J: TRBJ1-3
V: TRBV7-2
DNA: TGTGCCAGCAGCACCATAATAGGGCAGGGTGGAAACACCATATATTTT
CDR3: CASSTIIGQGGNTIYF

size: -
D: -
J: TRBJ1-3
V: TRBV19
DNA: TGTGCCAGTAGCCCAGCAGGATCTGGAAACACCATATATTTT
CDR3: CASSPAGSGNTIYF

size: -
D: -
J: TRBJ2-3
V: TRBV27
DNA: TGTGCCAGCAGTTTATCCCCTTACACAGGAACCAGCACAGATACGCAGTATTTT
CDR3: CASSLSPYTGTSTDTQYF

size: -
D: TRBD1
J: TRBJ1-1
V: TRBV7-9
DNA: TGTGCCAGCAGCCAGGGACAGGGGGCAAATAGGGGTGAAGCTTTCTTT
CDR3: CASSQGQGANRGEAFF

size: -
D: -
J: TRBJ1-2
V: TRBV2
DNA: TGTGCCAGCAGTGAAGTCTCCAGGGTAGCGGGGGGCTACACCTTC
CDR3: CASSEVSRVAGGYTF

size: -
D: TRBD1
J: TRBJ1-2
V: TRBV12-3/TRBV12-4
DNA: TGTGCCAGCAGTTTGAGGGGGCGCGACTATGGCTACACCTTC
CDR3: CASSLRGRDYGYTF

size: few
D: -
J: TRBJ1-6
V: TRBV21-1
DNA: TGTGCCAGCAGCAACCGGGACAGGGGGCATAATTCACCCCTCCACTTT
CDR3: CASSNRDRGHNSPLHF

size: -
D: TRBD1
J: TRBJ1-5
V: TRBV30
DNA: TGTGCCTGGAGTGCGCCCGGACAGGGATACGAAGGGCCCCAGCATTTT
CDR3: CAWSAPGQGYEGPQHF

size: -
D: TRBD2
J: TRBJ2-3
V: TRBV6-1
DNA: TGTGCCAGCGCCTTAGGGCGGGGGGATATGGTTGCAGATACGCAGTATTTT
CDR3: CASALGRGDMVADTQYF

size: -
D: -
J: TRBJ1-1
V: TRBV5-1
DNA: TGCGCCAGCAGCCCCATTGCCCTGAACACTGAAGCTTTCTTT
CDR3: CASSPIALNTEAFF

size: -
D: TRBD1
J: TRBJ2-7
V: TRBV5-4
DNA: TGTGCCAGCAGCCAGCCGGGACAGGGGAGTTACGAGCAGTACTTC
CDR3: CASSQPGQGSYEQYF

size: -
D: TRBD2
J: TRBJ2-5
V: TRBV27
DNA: TGTGCCAGCAGTTTTGGGGGGGGGGGCCAAGAGACCCAGTACTTC
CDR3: CASSFGGGGQETQYF

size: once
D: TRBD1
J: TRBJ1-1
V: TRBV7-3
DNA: TGTGCCAGCAGCGCTGACAGGGGCCGCAAGTTCACTGAAGCTTTCTTT
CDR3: CASSADRGRKFTEAFF

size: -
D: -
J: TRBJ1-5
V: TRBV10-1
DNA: TGCGCCAGCAGCGACAGGTCAATCGCTAATAGCAATCAGCCCCAGCATTTT
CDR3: CASSDRSIANSNQPQHF

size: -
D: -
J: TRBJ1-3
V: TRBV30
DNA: TGTGCCTGGAGGCCGAACAGGGACTCTGGAAACACCATATATTTT
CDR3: CAWRPNRDSGNTIYF

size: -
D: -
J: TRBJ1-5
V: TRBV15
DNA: TGTGCCACCAGCAGAGCGAGCAATCAGCCCCAGCATTTT
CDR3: CATSRASNQPQHF

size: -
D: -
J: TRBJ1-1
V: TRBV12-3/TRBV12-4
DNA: TGTGCCAGCAGTTCCACAGGGTTGAGGAACACTGAAGCTTTCTTT
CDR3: CASSSTGLRNTEAFF

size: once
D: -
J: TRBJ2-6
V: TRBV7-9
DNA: TGTGCCAGCAGCTCGAGGGAAATCTCTGGGGCCAACGTCCTGACTTTC
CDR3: CASSSREISGANVLTF

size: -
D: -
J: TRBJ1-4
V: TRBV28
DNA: TGTGCCAGCAGTGGAACCGCTCCAAATGAAAAACTGTTTTTT
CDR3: CASSGTAPNEKLFF

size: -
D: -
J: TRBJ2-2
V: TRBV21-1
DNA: -
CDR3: CASRWGQGTGELFF

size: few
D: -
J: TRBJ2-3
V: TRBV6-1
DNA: TGTGCCAGCAGACAAGAAGGTACGCAGTATTTT
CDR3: CASRQEGTQYF

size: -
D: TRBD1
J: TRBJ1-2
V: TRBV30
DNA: TGTGCCTGGAGGACCCCGACAGGGGTCGTGGGCTATGGCTACACCTTC
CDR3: CAWRTPTGVVGYGYTF

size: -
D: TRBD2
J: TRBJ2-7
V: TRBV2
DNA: TGTGCCAGCAGCCGCGGGGCTAGCGGAACCTACGAGCAGTACTTC
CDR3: CASSRGASGTYEQYF

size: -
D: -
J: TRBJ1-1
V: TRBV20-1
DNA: TGCAGTGCCGACAGGTCGAACACTGAAGCTTTCTTT
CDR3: CSADRSNTEAFF

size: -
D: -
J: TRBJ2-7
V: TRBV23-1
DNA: TGCGCCAGCAGTTCAGAGGTTGATGGGTACGAGCAGTACTTC
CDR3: CASSSEVDGYEQYF

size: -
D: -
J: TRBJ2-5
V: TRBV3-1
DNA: TGTGCCAGCAGCCAAGAATCGGGGGCCCAGTACTTC
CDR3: CASSQESGAQYF

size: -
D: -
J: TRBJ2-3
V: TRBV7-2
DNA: TGTGCCAGCAGCCCCCCGACTCTCGGGGATACGCAGTATTTT
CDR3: CASSPPTLGDTQYF

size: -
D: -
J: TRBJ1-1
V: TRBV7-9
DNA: TGTGCCAGCAGCTTAGGGGACAAGAACACTGAAGCTTTCTTT
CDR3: CASSLGDKNTEAFF